This is a list of T cell receptor beta chains from one sample in a study of Ad26.COV2.S vaccination and SARS-CoV-2 variants. Here immunoSEQ multiplex PCR was the method, and the copy in TCRdb shows in-frame clones only, minus some. Among 380,000 or so clones listed, around 82% were seen once. The starting material was peripheral blood, obtained in a trial of Ad26.COV2.S vaccine versus placebo. Receptor source: a person aged 18-60 years who received the Ad26.COV2.S COVID-19 vaccine or a placebo. The CDR3 runs from the conserved cysteine through the conserved F or W. The D gene is left open where the match is weak. Expanded clones get a size class; other rows say once, few or many, or leave the size out.

V gene: TRBV19; clone size: NA; J gene: TRBJ2-2; D gene: NA; CDR3 protein: CASSTEGTGELFF; CDR3 DNA: TGTGCCAGTAGTACAGAGGGCACCGGGGAGCTGTTTTTT
V gene: TRBV29-1; clone size: once; J gene: TRBJ1-5; D gene: TRBD1; CDR3 protein: CSASRGLNQPQHF; CDR3 DNA: TGCAGCGCCTCCAGGGGGCTCAATCAGCCCCAGCATTTT
V gene: TRBV21-1; clone size: NA; J gene: TRBJ2-7; D gene: NA; CDR3 protein: CASSKAGPAYEQYF; CDR3 DNA: TGTGCCAGCAGCAAAGCTGGGCCAGCCTACGAGCAGTACTTC
V gene: TRBV11-2; clone size: once; J gene: TRBJ2-7; D gene: NA; CDR3 protein: CASSPNFGRVNPYEQYF; CDR3 DNA: TGTGCCAGCAGCCCAAATTTCGGGCGGGTTAACCCCTACGAGCAGTACTTC
V gene: TRBV6-5; clone size: NA; J gene: TRBJ2-2; D gene: TRBD2; CDR3 protein: CASSRKREGTGELFF; CDR3 DNA: TGTGCCAGCAGTCGTAAGCGGGAGGGCACCGGGGAGCTGTTTTTT
V gene: TRBV18; clone size: once; J gene: TRBJ1-2; D gene: NA; CDR3 protein: CASSLNYRDLNYGYTF; CDR3 DNA: TGTGCCAGCTCGCTTAATTACAGAGATCTTAACTATGGCTACACCTTC
V gene: TRBV10-3; clone size: NA; J gene: TRBJ1-2; D gene: TRBD1; CDR3 protein: CAISLGGKGYGYTF; CDR3 DNA: TGTGCCATCAGCTTAGGGGGCAAAGGATATGGCTACACCTTC
V gene: TRBV11-2; clone size: NA; J gene: TRBJ2-7; D gene: NA; CDR3 protein: CASSLGGPYEQYF; CDR3 DNA: TGTGCCAGCAGCCTCGGCGGTCCCTACGAGCAGTACTTC
V gene: TRBV16; clone size: NA; J gene: TRBJ2-4; D gene: NA; CDR3 protein: CASSPLLAHIQYF; CDR3 DNA: TGTGCCAGCAGCCCCCTCCTGGCGCACATTCAGTACTTC
V gene: TRBV27; clone size: NA; J gene: TRBJ2-1; D gene: NA; CDR3 protein: CASSLRVSSYNEQFF; CDR3 DNA: TGTGCCAGCAGTCTAAGGGTTAGCTCCTACAATGAGCAGTTCTTC
V gene: TRBV3-1/TRBV3-2; clone size: NA; J gene: TRBJ2-1; D gene: NA; CDR3 protein: CASSQDHPGEQFF; CDR3 DNA: TGTGCCAGCAGCCAAGACCATCCGGGTGAGCAGTTCTTC
V gene: TRBV27; clone size: NA; J gene: TRBJ1-2; D gene: NA; CDR3 protein: CASNRRGTNYGYTF; CDR3 DNA: TGTGCCAGCAATAGGCGGGGGACGAACTATGGCTACACCTTC
V gene: TRBV11-2; clone size: NA; J gene: TRBJ1-4; D gene: NA; CDR3 protein: CASSGQSNEKLFF; CDR3 DNA: TGTGCCAGCAGCGGACAAAGTAATGAAAAACTGTTTTTT
V gene: TRBV24-1; clone size: NA; J gene: TRBJ2-1; D gene: TRBD1; CDR3 protein: CATSGTGGKGNEQFF; CDR3 DNA: TGTGCCACCAGTGGGACAGGGGGCAAAGGTAATGAGCAGTTCTTC
V gene: TRBV19; clone size: once; J gene: TRBJ1-5; D gene: NA; CDR3 protein: CASSISRQGMVSQHF; CDR3 DNA: TGTGCCAGTAGTATATCACGTCAGGGGATGGTGTCCCAGCATTTT
V gene: TRBV7-9; clone size: NA; J gene: TRBJ1-4; D gene: NA; CDR3 protein: CASSQTAARSEKLFF; CDR3 DNA: TGTGCCAGCAGCCAAACGGCCGCGCGGAGTGAAAAACTGTTTTTT
V gene: TRBV5-1; clone size: once; J gene: TRBJ1-2; D gene: NA; CDR3 protein: CASSRSRGGSYYGYTF; CDR3 DNA: TGCGCCAGCAGCCGGTCAAGGGGCGGATCCTACTATGGCTACACCTTC